Listed here are 25 T cell receptor beta chains from one sample, sequenced in a study of cytomegalovirus exposure and HLA in healthy donors. Assay: immunoSEQ multiplex PCR; the TCRdb copy retains only in-frame clones and omits some. This sample has under 300,000 clones; around 88% occur once, and the top ten carry roughly 1.2%. What was sequenced was PBMCs. These receptors originate from a woman aged 25-40 years in good health and CMV-seropositive.

The rearrangement joins TRBV11-3 to TRBJ2-6, with a tentative D call TRBD2 (5 bases). V lost 1 base and J lost 0, with 7 bases in between. The germline V gene has CDR1 SGHNT and CDR2 YENEEA. The CDR3 is made up of 16 amino acids. This CDR3 is CASSLGLHSGANVLTF. The CDR3 coding sequence is TGTGCCAGCAGCTTAGGACTACACTCTGGGGCCAACGTCCTGACTTTC.

The chain has TRBV29-1 and TRBJ2-3, with D perhaps TRBD1 (5 bases). Germline loops: CDR1 SQVTM, CDR2 ANQGSEA. V was clipped by 3 bases and J by 3 bases, with 16 bases between them. This CDR3 contains 15 residues. The CDR3 is CSVDKGMGFTDTQYF. CDR3 sequence (DNA): TGCAGCGTTGATAAGGGGATGGGTTTTACAGATACGCAGTATTTT.

This chain links TRBV4-1 with TRBJ1-1, with 7 bases matching TRBD1. Germline-derived CDR1 and CDR2 are MGHRA and YSYEKL. The CDR3 is 17 residues long. Unmatched junction bases numbered 11, after V lost 1 base and J lost 3 bases. Here the CDR3 DNA reads TGCGCCAGCAGCCAAGGTTCCCGACAGGGCGGTCACACTGAAGCTTTCTTT. Its protein product is CASSQGSRQGGHTEAFF.

This chain uses TRBV5-4 with TRBJ2-2, with TRBD2 matching 7 bases. After removal of 1 base from V and 5 bases from J, the junction contained 11 bases not matched to a gene. The germline V gene encodes CDR1 SGHNT and CDR2 YYREEE (reference sequence). CDR3 length: 17 amino acids. The CDR3 region has the DNA TGTGCCAGCAGCTTGTGGATTGGCGGGGGTATGACCGGGGAGCTGTTTTTT. Encoded protein: CASSLWIGGGMTGELFF.

The chain employs TRBV5-4 and TRBJ2-1; no clear D gene. This CDR3 spans 15 amino acids. Germline V CDR1 and CDR2: SGHNT, YYREEE (reference sequence). V gave up 0 bases and J gave up 0 bases, with 7 bases separating them. CDR3 sequence reads: CASSLDRSSYNEQFF. CDR3 bases: TGTGCCAGCAGCTTGGATAGGAGCTCCTACAATGAGCAGTTCTTC.

The rearrangement joins TRBV29-1 to TRBJ2-1; 7 bases line up with TRBD2. Trimming took 4 bases from V and 9 from J; bases not matched to a gene: 6. This CDR3 has 12 residues. The germline V gene has CDR1 SQVTM and CDR2 ANQGSEA. CDR3 sequence (DNA): TGCAGCGTTGGCGGCGGGAGAAGTGAGCAGTTCTTC. It specifies CSVGGGRSEQFF.

J is TRBJ2-7 and V is TRBV7-2; 7 nucleotides agree with TRBD1. CDR3 length: 13 residues. Germline V gene data show CDR1 as SGHTA and CDR2 as FQGNSA. V lost 5 bases, J lost 6 bases, and 7 bases stayed unmatched. The CDR3 nucleotides are TGTGCCAGCAGCCCGTGGACAGGCGCCGAGCAGTACTTC. Protein product: CASSPWTGAEQYF.

This clone appeared a single time. The rearrangement joins TRBV6-5 to TRBJ2-2; 7 bases match TRBD2. Germline lookup yields CDR1 MNHEY and CDR2 SVGAGI. V gave up 7 bases and J gave up 4 bases; unmatched junction bases: 6. This CDR3 spans 14 amino acids. The CDR3 DNA reads TGTGCCAGCATGAGTCGGGAGGTCACCGGGGAGCTGTTTTTT. Translating gives CASMSREVTGELFF.

This clone came up once. The CDR3 coding sequence is TGTGCCAGCAGTGAACTTCGGGAAGGGACAGATACGCAGTATTTT. Amino acid sequence: CASSELREGTDTQYF. The chain links TRBV2 to TRBJ2-3; possibly TRBD2 for D (5 bases). V dropped 2 bases and J dropped 3 bases, with 12 bases sitting between them. Germline CDR1 SNHLY, CDR2 FYNNEI. The length of the CDR3 is 15 residues.

The chain has TRBV11-3 and TRBJ2-7; a weak D match, TRBD2 (5 bases). The CDR3 is made up of 12 amino acids. V lost 5 bases and J 5 bases, leaving 10 bases between the germline ends. Per the germline V gene, CDR1 is SGHNT and CDR2 is YENEEA. The CDR3 reads CASSGLVDEQYF. Here the CDR3 DNA reads TGTGCCAGCAGCGGACTGGTAGACGAGCAGTACTTC.

This chain connects TRBV25-1 to TRBJ2-7; no clear D gene. The CDR3 has 13 amino acids. The ends were cut back, 1 base at V and 5 bases at J, with 9 bases in the middle. Germline assignment: CDR1 MGHDK and CDR2 SYGVNS. In DNA, the CDR3 is TGTGCCAGCAGTGAATCAGGCCGTCACGAGCAGTACTTC. Protein: CASSESGRHEQYF.

The rearrangement joins TRBV28 to TRBJ1-1; 8 bases fit TRBD1. Losses at the gene ends were 8 bases for V and 2 bases for J; bases not matched to a gene: 7. CDR3 length: 14 amino acids. Per the germline V gene, CDR1 is MDHEN and CDR2 is SYDVKM. The CDR3 region is CASDDTGGNTEAFF. The CDR3 DNA follows: TGTGCCAGCGACGATACAGGGGGAAACACTGAAGCTTTCTTT.

The CDR3, as DNA: TGTGCCTGGAGTTCCCCGTCCCCCAGAGGATACAATGAGCAGTTCTTC. Amino acids: CAWSSPSPRGYNEQFF. The rearrangement links TRBV30 to TRBJ2-1; D call uncertain. Germline V CDR1 and CDR2: GTSNPN, SVGIG (reference sequence). The V gene lost 2 bases and the J gene lost 4 bases, with 18 bases spanning the gap. The CDR3 has 16 residues.

This clone was seen more than once but under ten times. The J gene is TRBJ2-2, the V gene TRBV7-2; 7 bases agree with TRBD2. This CDR3 is 15 amino acids long. Trimming cost V 1 base and J 6 bases; bases outside gene matches: 5. The V gene's germline CDR1 is SGHTA and CDR2 FQGNSA. CDR3 in amino acids: CASSLEVGGPGELFF. The DNA for the CDR3 is TGTGCCAGCAGCTTAGAGGTGGGAGGGCCCGGGGAGCTGTTTTTT.

The CDR3 protein is CASSGPGYNEQFF. Here the CDR3 DNA reads TGTGCCAGCAGTGGCCCAGGCTACAATGAGCAGTTCTTC. The chain combines TRBV6-1 with TRBJ2-1; D remains unclear. The CDR3 covers 13 residues. Trimming took off 4 bases at V and 3 bases at J, with 7 bases between the two ends. Germline values: CDR1 MNHNS, CDR2 SASEGT.

This clone was seen once. The chain couples TRBV6-5 to TRBJ1-3, with TRBD1 matching over 7 bases. Germline CDR1 MNHEY, CDR2 SVGAGI. The CDR3 runs 15 residues. With 1 base clipped from V and 4 bases from J, the junction kept 4 bases outside the gene matches. The CDR3 loop reads CASSYLRTGGNTIYF. The CDR3 region has the DNA TGTGCCAGCAGTTACTTGCGGACAGGAGGAAACACCATATATTTT.

The V call is TRBV27, the J call TRBJ2-7, with 7 bases fitting TRBD1. CDR3 length equals 13 residues. V trimming: 6 bases; J trimming: 5 bases; junction bases outside the gene matches: 7. Germline V gene data show CDR1 as MNHEY and CDR2 as SMNVEV (reference sequence). The CDR3 reads CASSPTGTNEQYF. The CDR3 DNA reads TGTGCCAGCAGCCCGACAGGGACAAACGAGCAGTACTTC.

The chain couples TRBV2 to TRBJ2-5, with D perhaps TRBD1 (5 bases). V was cut by 4 bases and J by 4 bases, with 13 bases left in between. The length of the CDR3 is 14 residues. Germline V lookup: CDR1 SNHLY, CDR2 FYNNEI. The CDR3 bases are TGTGCCAGCAGTGCTCTCAGGGTGGGAGAGACCCAGTACTTC. It codes for CASSALRVGETQYF.

The V gene is TRBV6-5, the J gene TRBJ2-2; 7 bases agree with TRBD1. There are 15 residues in the CDR3. V shed 3 bases and J 3 bases; nucleotides not matched to a gene: 4. Germline loops: CDR1 MNHEY, CDR2 SVGAGI. The CDR3 sequence: CASSYEGAYTGELFF. The CDR3 DNA sequence: TGTGCCAGCAGTTATGAGGGGGCATACACCGGGGAGCTGTTTTTT.

V is TRBV5-1 and J is TRBJ1-4; 10 nucleotides align to TRBD1. The CDR3 extends over 15 amino acids. CDR1 SGHRS and CDR2 YFSETQ come from the germline V gene. V shed 4 bases, J shed 7 bases, and the junction held 7 bases outside the gene matches. The CDR3 bases are TGCGCCAGCAGCCTAGCGGGACAGGGGTTTGAAAAACTGTTTTTT. Amino acid sequence: CASSLAGQGFEKLFF. The full variable domain, completed using reference TRBV5-1 and TRBJ1-4, is KAGVTQTPRYLIKTRGQQVTLSCSPISGHRSVSWYQQTPGQGLQFLFEYFSETQRNKGNFPGRFSGRQFSNSRSEMNVSTLELGDSALYLCASSLAGQGFEKLFFGSGTQLSVL.

In this sample, this clone turned up a few times. The rearrangement links TRBV5-1 to TRBJ2-7, with a possible D match to TRBD2 (7 bases). The germline gives CDR1 SGHRS, CDR2 YFSETQ. Trimming removed 0 bases at V and 2 bases at J, with 12 bases between. The CDR3 extends over 15 amino acids. The CDR3 nucleotides read TGCGCCAGCAGCTTGGGTCGGGGGGCCACCTACGAGCAGTACTTC. This codes for CASSLGRGATYEQYF.

The J gene is TRBJ1-2, the V gene TRBV11-2, with TRBD1 matching 7 bases. Trimming removed 5 bases from V and 4 bases from J; junction bases left unmatched: 4. This CDR3 is 13 amino acids long. The germline V gene encodes CDR1 SGHAT and CDR2 FQNNGV. This CDR3 is CASSLTGIYGYTF. The CDR3 DNA follows: TGTGCCAGCAGCCTGACAGGGATCTATGGCTACACCTTC.

This clone occurred once. V and J are TRBV5-1 and TRBJ2-1; the D gene is possibly TRBD2 (5 bases). Deletions cut 1 base from V and 6 bases from J, with 11 bases between. The germline V gene encodes CDR1 SGHRS and CDR2 YFSETQ. The CDR3 is 14 residues long. The CDR3 loop reads CASSLPGSSNEQFF. The DNA of the CDR3 is TGCGCCAGCAGCTTGCCGGGGTCTAGCAATGAGCAGTTCTTC.

This sequence joins TRBV30 and TRBJ1-1, with D unresolved. Germline V gene lookup returns CDR1 GTSNPN and CDR2 SVGIG (reference sequence). The V gene lost 2 bases and the J gene lost 10 bases, with 23 bases spanning the gap. The CDR3 sequence is 15 residues long. This chain's CDR3 is CAWSTETIGRTRAFF. For the CDR3, the DNA is TGTGCCTGGAGTACGGAGACAATCGGCAGGACTCGAGCTTTCTTT.

The CDR3 bases are TGTGCCAGCAGTCCCTCGGGACAGGGGAAGTTTGGCGAGCAGTACTTC. Amino acid sequence: CASSPSGQGKFGEQYF. The chain has TRBV28 and TRBJ2-7; 10 nucleotides line up with TRBD1. The CDR3 is 16 amino acids. Trimming removed 5 bases from V and 6 bases from J; junction bases left unmatched: 13. Germline CDR1 MDHEN, CDR2 SYDVKM.